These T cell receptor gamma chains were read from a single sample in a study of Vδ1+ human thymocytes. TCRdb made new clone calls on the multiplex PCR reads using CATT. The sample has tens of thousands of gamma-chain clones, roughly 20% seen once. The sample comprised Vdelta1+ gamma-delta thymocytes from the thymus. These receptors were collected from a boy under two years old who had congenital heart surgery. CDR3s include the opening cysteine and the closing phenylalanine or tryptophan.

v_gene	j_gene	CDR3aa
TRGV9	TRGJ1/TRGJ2	CALWEVNVYKKLF
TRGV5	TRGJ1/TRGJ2	CATWDLYKKLF
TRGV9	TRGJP	CALWEVRQELGKKIKVF
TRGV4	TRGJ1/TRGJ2	CATWDGPDHYKKLF
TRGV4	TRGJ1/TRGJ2	CATWDGAQEYKKLF
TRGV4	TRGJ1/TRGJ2	CATWGLYKKLF
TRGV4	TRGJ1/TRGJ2	CATWDGPSYYKKLF
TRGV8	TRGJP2	CATWDTSSDWIKTF
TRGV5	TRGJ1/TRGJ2	CATWDRSNYYKKLF
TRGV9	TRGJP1	CALWLYTTGWFKIF
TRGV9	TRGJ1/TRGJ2	CALWEALYKKLF
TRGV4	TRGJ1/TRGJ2	CATWDHESCYKKLF
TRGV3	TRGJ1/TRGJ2	CATWDRPGKKLF
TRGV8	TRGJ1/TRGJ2	CATAGYYKKLF
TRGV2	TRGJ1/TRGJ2	CATWDGRCTLF
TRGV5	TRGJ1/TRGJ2	CATWDRPPYKKLF
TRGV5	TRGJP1	CATWDCVAWFKIF
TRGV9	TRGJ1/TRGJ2	CALWEVRPDKKLF
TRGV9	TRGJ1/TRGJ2	CALWELSGDHYKKLF
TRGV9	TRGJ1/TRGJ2	CALWEVQKGYKKLF
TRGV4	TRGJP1	CATWEEYTTGWFKIF
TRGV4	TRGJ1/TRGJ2	CATWDGRMQKKLF
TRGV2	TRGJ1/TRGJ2	CATWDGTHPYYKKLF
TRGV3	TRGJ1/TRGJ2	CATWDRLVEKLF
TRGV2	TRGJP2	CATWDGHSSDWIKTF
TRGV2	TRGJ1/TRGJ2	CATWDVLDYYKKLF
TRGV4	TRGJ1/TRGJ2	CATWDVPPYYKKLF
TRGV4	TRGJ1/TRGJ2	CATWDGLNNKKLF
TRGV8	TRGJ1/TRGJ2	CATWDRPLRLKLF
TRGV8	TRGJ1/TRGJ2	CATWDRTYYKKLF
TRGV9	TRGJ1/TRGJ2	CALWEPKESEKLF
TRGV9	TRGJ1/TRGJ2	CALWEVHLFYKKLF
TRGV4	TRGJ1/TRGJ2	CATWDGPVFGYKKLF
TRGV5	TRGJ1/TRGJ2	CATWDRYRYYKKLF
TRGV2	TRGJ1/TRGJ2	CATWDCCSPYYKKLF
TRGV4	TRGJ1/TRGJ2	CATWARKKLF
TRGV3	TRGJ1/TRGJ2	CATWVTREYKKLF
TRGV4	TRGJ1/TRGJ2	CATWDVKKLF
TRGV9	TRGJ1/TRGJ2	CALWDCGTNYYKKLF
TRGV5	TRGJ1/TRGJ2	CATWDVEKLF
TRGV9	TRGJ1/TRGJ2	CALWEVFGYKKLF
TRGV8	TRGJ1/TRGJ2	CATWDCGYKKLF
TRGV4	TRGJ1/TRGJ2	CATWDGGNYYKKLF
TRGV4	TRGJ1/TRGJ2	CATWDVLAVEKLF
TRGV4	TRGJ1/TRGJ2	CATCFLEGYKKLF
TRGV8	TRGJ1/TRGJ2	CATWVPDKKLF
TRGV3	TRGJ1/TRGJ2	CATWDSLFGKLF
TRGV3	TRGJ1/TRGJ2	CATWDSSYKKLF
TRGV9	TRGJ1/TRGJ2	CALWEVSSNGYTKLF
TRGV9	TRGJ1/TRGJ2	CALWEVIYKKLF
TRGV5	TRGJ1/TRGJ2	CATWDRRYYYKKLF
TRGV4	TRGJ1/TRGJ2	CATWDALRGRYYKKLF
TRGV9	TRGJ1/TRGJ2	CALWEPCGSRKLF
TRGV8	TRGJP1	CATWDRGRDTTGWFKIF
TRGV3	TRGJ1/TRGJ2	CATWDRYWDYKKLF
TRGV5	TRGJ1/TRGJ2	CATWDSRKKLF
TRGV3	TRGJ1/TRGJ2	CATWDRYPWNYKKLF